The entry below gives a single TCR beta chain sequence along with its context. Its antigen remains unknown. This specimen comes from a study of OX40 agonist ivuxolimab in advanced cancers. Study results and caveats: Some of the lowest clonal expansion was seen in partial responders at 0.1-3.0 mg/kg. The CD4+ and CD8+ T cells in the blood had expanded clonally by week 6 at 0.1 to 3.0 mg/kg.

The protocol was immunoSEQ multiplex PCR, while the TCRdb copy is restricted to in-frame clones and leaves out a portion. The sample consists of about 44,000 clones, around 93% of them appearing once. This CDR3 comprises 14 residues. The ends were cut back, 4 bases at V and 4 bases at J, with 11 bases in the middle. In germline, CDR1 is LGHNA, CDR2 YSLEER. The source is an adult with an advanced solid tumor such as melanoma, head and neck, liver or kidney cancer. The chain recombines TRBV4-3 with TRBJ2-1; D unclear. The source material was CD4+ or CD8+ T cells sorted from blood, sampled in a trial of the OX40 agonist ivuxolimab. The CDR3 protein is CASSPPDSYNEQFF. The DNA of the CDR3 is TGCGCCAGCAGCCCTCCCGACTCTTACAATGAGCAGTTCTTC.